This passage covers 31 T cell receptor beta chains from one sample sequenced in a study of shared clonotypes between healthy human individuals. Libraries were prepared by immunoSEQ multiplex PCR; TCRdb keeps only in-frame clonotypes and omits some of them. The sample has a few million clones, roughly 92% seen once. Specimen: naive CD4+ T cells from PBMCs. This sample's subset: CD45RA+ positively selected. The receptors stem from a man in his late teens or twenties in good health. Some clones in this sample may be carry-over from other donors' samples.

This chain joins TRBV5-1 and TRBJ2-5, with 8 bases lining up with TRBD2. The germline V gene has CDR1 SGHRS and CDR2 YFSETQ. The V gene end was trimmed by 2 bases and the J gene end by 2 bases; junction bases not matched to a gene: 5. The CDR3 extends over 15 amino acids. The CDR3 nucleotides read TGCGCCAGCAGCTTTGGTAGCGGGGCGCAAGAGACCCAGTACTTC. It yields the protein CASSFGSGAQETQYF.

The chain's CDR3 is CATSRPKMDEQFF. In nucleotides, the CDR3 is TGTGCCACCAGCAGACCTAAGATGGATGAGCAGTTCTTC. J is TRBJ2-1 and V is TRBV15; D is unresolved. V was pared by 2 bases and J by 8 bases, with 10 bases between. This CDR3 is 13 amino acids long. Germline V gene lookup returns CDR1 LNHNV and CDR2 YYDKDF (reference sequence).

Turning to this clone: The same CDR3 also results from other DNA sequences found in this sample. The V and J genes are TRBV5-1 and TRBJ2-5; no clear D. CDR3 length equals 13 residues. V lost 2 bases and J 1 base, leaving 6 bases between the germline ends. Looked up from germline, CDR1 is SGHRS and CDR2 is YFSETQ. CDR3 region: CASSFGVQETQYF. The CDR3 DNA reads TGCGCCAGCAGCTTTGGAGTCCAAGAGACCCAGTACTTC.

In this sample, this clone turned up once. The CDR3 region is CASSGGAANSNQPQHF. In DNA form, the CDR3 reads TGTGCCAGCAGCGGTGGGGCAGCTAATAGCAATCAGCCCCAGCATTTT. The chain carries TRBV7-2 and TRBJ1-5; D perhaps matches TRBD1 (5 bases). The V end was cut by 5 bases, the J end by 0 bases, with 14 bases between. Germline CDR1 reads SGHTA; CDR2 reads FQGNSA. The CDR3 spans 16 residues.

The V call is TRBV5-4, the J call TRBJ2-5, with D possibly matching TRBD1 (6 bases). The CDR3 loop spans 17 amino acids. The ends were cut back, 6 bases at V and 2 bases at J, with 23 bases in the middle. Per germline, CDR1 SGHNT and CDR2 YYREEE (reference sequence). The CDR3 nucleotides are TGTGCCAGCAACCTCCAGGGGCCGTTTGTTGGGCAAGAGACCCAGTACTTC. It codes for CASNLQGPFVGQETQYF.

Here the CDR3 reads CARGQGGSSDTQYF. The CDR3 DNA reads TGTGCCCGAGGACAGGGAGGGTCCTCAGATACGCAGTATTTT. The rearrangement links TRBV2 to TRBJ2-3; D may be TRBD1 (8 bases). The CDR3 runs 14 residues. Trimming took off 11 bases at V and 4 bases at J, with 19 bases between the two ends. Germline lookup yields CDR1 SNHLY and CDR2 FYNNEI. Filled out from reference TRBV2 and TRBJ2-3, the complete variable domain reads EPEVTQTPSHQVTQMGQEVILRCVPISNHLYFYWYRQILGQKVEFLVSFYNNEISEKSEIFDDQFSVERPDGSNFTLKIRSTKLEDSAMYFCARGQGGSSDTQYFGPGTRLTVL.

The gene calls are TRBV10-3 and TRBJ2-2; no definite D call. V lost 2 bases to trimming and J lost 0 bases, with 10 bases between them. Per the germline V gene, CDR1 is ENHRY and CDR2 is SYGVKD. CDR3 length: 16 residues. In nucleotides, the CDR3 is TGTGCCATCAGTGAGCCGCTCGACGCGAACACCGGGGAGCTGTTTTTT. Protein: CAISEPLDANTGELFF.

This clone has a single count. The DNA for the CDR3 is TGTGCCAGCAGCGCACGAGTTTTTCCCGGGGAGCTGTTTTTT. It translates to CASSARVFPGELFF. The V call is TRBV9, the J call TRBJ2-2, with D hard to call. Per the germline V gene, CDR1 is SGDLS and CDR2 is YYNGEE. CDR3 size: 14 residues. The V and J ends lost 3 bases and 6 bases respectively, with 12 bases between them.

V usage is TRBV27 and J usage is TRBJ2-2; 9 bases align to TRBD1. V shed 3 bases and J 6 bases; nucleotides not matched to a gene: 2. From germline, CDR1 is MNHEY and CDR2 SMNVEV (reference sequence). This CDR3 has 14 amino acids. In DNA form, the CDR3 reads TGTGCCAGCAGTTTGGGACAGGGTTCCGGGGAGCTGTTTTTT. It specifies CASSLGQGSGELFF.

This chain uses TRBV5-1 with TRBJ2-7; tentatively, D is TRBD1 (6 bases). This CDR3 has 16 residues. Trimming took 6 bases from V and 0 from J, leaving 19 bases between them. Germline V gene lookup returns CDR1 SGHRS and CDR2 YFSETQ. CDR3 DNA sequence: TGCGCCAGCACGAAGGGGGTGCCACATAGCTCCTACGAGCAGTACTTC. Translating gives CASTKGVPHSSYEQYF.

The V call is TRBV30, the J call TRBJ2-7; no reliable D call. The CDR3 sequence is 13 residues long. The germline CDR1 and CDR2 sequences are GTSNPN and SVGIG (reference sequence). V was clipped by 3 bases and J by 6 bases, with 15 bases between them. Written as DNA, the CDR3 is TGTGCCTGGAGCCCCGCCCGACGAGGCGAGCAGTACTTC. It yields the protein CAWSPARRGEQYF.

The gene calls are TRBV9 and TRBJ2-1; TRBD1 matches at 10 bases. This CDR3 comprises 17 residues. Unmatched junction bases numbered 15, after V lost 3 bases and J lost 9 bases. CDR1 is SGDLS, CDR2 YYNGEE, per germline. CDR3: CASSALGTGVPLVEQFF. Written as DNA, the CDR3 is TGTGCCAGCAGCGCCCTTGGGACAGGGGTCCCTTTGGTTGAGCAGTTCTTC.

The chain carries TRBV4-1 and TRBJ2-5; 10 bases line up with TRBD2. The junction had 1 base not matched to a gene; V was cut back by 2 bases and J by 4 bases. The length of the CDR3 is 14 residues. Germline CDR1 MGHRA, CDR2 YSYEKL. For the CDR3, the DNA is TGCGCCAGCAGCCAACTAGCGGGAGTAGAGACCCAGTACTTC. It is translated as CASSQLAGVETQYF.

The chain recombines TRBV27 with TRBJ2-7, with D perhaps assigned TRBD1 or TRBD2 (6 bases each). Trimming took off 4 bases at V and 1 base at J, with 23 bases between the two ends. CDR1 MNHEY and CDR2 SMNVEV come from the germline V gene (reference sequence). CDR3 length: 18 amino acids. This chain's CDR3 is CASSSVRGLTLTSYEQYF. The CDR3 nucleotides read TGTGCCAGCAGTTCTGTACGGGGGCTCACCCTTACATCCTACGAGCAGTACTTC.

The chain is built from TRBV5-6 and TRBJ2-1; TRBD1 matches 8 bases. Germline CDR1 SGHDT, CDR2 YYEEEE. V trimming: 4 bases; J trimming: 8 bases; junction bases outside the gene matches: 5. This CDR3 comprises 13 residues. The CDR3 sequence: CASSRDRRDEQFF. CDR3 nucleotide sequence: TGTGCCAGCAGCCGGGACAGGCGGGATGAGCAGTTCTTC.

This chain uses TRBV5-1 with TRBJ1-2, with unresolved D. There are 14 residues in the CDR3. Trimming pared 4 bases from V and 1 base from J, leaving 11 bases between. CDR1 and CDR2 from the germline V gene are SGHRS and YFSETQ. In nucleotides, the CDR3 is TGCGCCAGCAGCGGAACAGAAATTAACTATGGCTACACCTTC. Its protein is CASSGTEINYGYTF. Variable domain in full (rest from reference TRBV5-1 and TRBJ1-2): KAGVTQTPRYLIKTRGQQVTLSCSPISGHRSVSWYQQTPGQGLQFLFEYFSETQRNKGNFPGRFSGRQFSNSRSEMNVSTLELGDSALYLCASSGTEINYGYTFGSGTRLTVV.

The chain joins TRBV12-5 to TRBJ2-2, with 9 bases that match TRBD2. Trimming removed 2 bases from V and 0 bases from J; junction bases left unmatched: 4. This CDR3 spans 17 amino acids. CDR1 and CDR2 (germline): LGHNT, FRNRAP. This CDR3 reads CASGLFRTSANTGELFF. In DNA form, the CDR3 reads TGTGCTAGTGGTTTGTTTCGGACTAGCGCGAACACCGGGGAGCTGTTTTTT.

The V and J genes are TRBV27 and TRBJ2-6; the D is unclear. Germline assignment: CDR1 MNHEY and CDR2 SMNVEV (reference sequence). The germline V and J ends were trimmed by 5 bases and 5 bases, with 22 bases remaining between them. This CDR3 spans 18 amino acids. Here the CDR3 reads CASSNRDWLQSRANVLTF. In nucleotides, the CDR3 is TGTGCCAGCAGTAATCGCGACTGGCTACAAAGTCGGGCCAACGTCCTGACTTTC.

The chain carries TRBV9 and TRBJ1-1; 9 bases are shared with TRBD1. CDR1 is SGDLS and CDR2 is YYNGEE in the germline V gene. This CDR3 has 16 amino acids. With 0 bases clipped from V and 6 bases from J, the junction kept 9 bases outside the gene matches. The CDR3 is CASSVDRGRDRAEAFF. CDR3 in DNA: TGTGCCAGCAGCGTAGACAGGGGGCGTGATCGGGCTGAAGCTTTCTTT.

This sequence joins TRBV6-1 and TRBJ1-1; TRBD1 matches 9 bases. The CDR3 spans 14 residues. V trimming: 6 bases; J trimming: 5 bases; junction bases outside the gene matches: 7. The germline V gene has CDR1 MNHNS and CDR2 SASEGT. CDR3 amino acids: CASSLGQGETEAFF. The CDR3, as DNA: TGTGCCAGCAGCCTGGGACAGGGAGAAACTGAAGCTTTCTTT.

This chain uses TRBV4-1 with TRBJ2-6, with D possibly TRBD1 on 6 matching bases. V was clipped by 4 bases and J by 1 base, with 20 bases between them. From germline, CDR1 is MGHRA and CDR2 YSYEKL. CDR3 length equals 19 residues. The DNA of the CDR3 is TGCGCCAGCAGCCCCGCTGGGCCAGGGGAAGGATCTGGGGCCAACGTCCTGACTTTC. This encodes CASSPAGPGEGSGANVLTF.

The chain has TRBV29-1 and TRBJ2-4, with no clear D. The V end lost 1 base, the J end lost 0 bases, and 7 bases lay between the germline ends. CDR3 size: 14 residues. The germline V gene has CDR1 SQVTM and CDR2 ANQGSEA. The CDR3 coding sequence is TGCAGCGTTGAAGGGCATCTAGCCAAAAACATTCAGTACTTC. Its translation is CSVEGHLAKNIQYF. Drawing the rest from reference TRBV29-1 and TRBJ2-4, the complete variable domain is SAVISQKPSRDICQRGTSLTIQCQVDSQVTMMFWYRQQPGQSLTLIATANQGSEATYESGFVIDKFPISRPNLTFSTLTVSNMSPEDSSIYLCSVEGHLAKNIQYFGAGTRLSVL.

The chain combines TRBV7-6 with TRBJ2-7, with 9 bases matching TRBD1. Germline V lookup: CDR1 SGHVS, CDR2 FNYEAQ. CDR3 size: 16 residues. V gave up 5 bases and J gave up 5 bases; unmatched junction bases: 13. Here the CDR3 reads CASSTPRDREAHEQYF. CDR3 bases: TGTGCCAGCAGCACCCCACGGGACAGGGAGGCCCACGAGCAGTACTTC.

This chain joins TRBV21-1 and TRBJ2-5; the table names TRBD1, a call not compared with the DNA. TRBV21-1 counts as a pseudogene. The CDR3 totals 15 residues. CDR3 region: CASSEPGQGQETQYF. DNA of the CDR3: TGTGCCAGCAGCGAGCCGGGACAGGGACAAGAGACCCAGTACTTC.

The chain links TRBV30 to TRBJ2-3; 9 nucleotides agree with TRBD2. The length of the CDR3 is 18 residues. Germline V CDR1 and CDR2: GTSNPN, SVGIG (reference sequence). After removal of 1 base from V and 3 bases from J, the junction contained 14 bases not matched to a gene. The DNA of the CDR3 is TGTGCCTGGAGTGGGTTTTTTAAGCGGGAGGAGTGGACAGATACGCAGTATTTT. Its protein product is CAWSGFFKREEWTDTQYF.

The J gene is TRBJ1-5, the V gene TRBV6-6, with D possibly matching TRBD1 (6 bases). Germline CDR1 MNHNY, CDR2 SVGAGI (reference sequence). This CDR3 region has 15 residues. The V gene lost 4 bases and the J gene lost 2 bases, with 12 bases spanning the gap. This CDR3 reads CASSSRQVRNQPQHF. The CDR3 coding sequence is TGTGCCAGCAGTTCAAGACAGGTTCGCAATCAGCCCCAGCATTTT.

Written as DNA, the CDR3 is TGTGCCAGCAGTTCGGCCGCGGTTCGGAACATTCAGTACTTC. This codes for CASSSAAVRNIQYF. This sequence joins TRBV27 and TRBJ2-4; D gene ambiguous. The CDR3 covers 14 residues. Germline values: CDR1 MNHEY, CDR2 SMNVEV (reference sequence). V lost 4 bases and J 7 bases, leaving 14 bases between the germline ends.

This clone came up a few times. The same CDR3 arises from other DNA sequences in this sample as well. The V gene is TRBV15, the J gene TRBJ1-1, with a weak D call TRBD1 (5 bases). Germline-derived CDR1 and CDR2 are LNHNV and YYDKDF (reference sequence). The CDR3 totals 13 residues. The V gene lost 3 bases and the J gene lost 0 bases, with 5 bases spanning the gap. Here the CDR3 reads CATSSRVNTEAFF. In DNA form, the CDR3 reads TGTGCCACCAGCAGCAGGGTGAACACTGAAGCTTTCTTT. Full variable domain (missing parts from reference TRBV15 and TRBJ1-1): DAMVIQNPRYQVTQFGKPVTLSCSQTLNHNVMYWYQQKSSQAPKLLFHYYDKDFNNEADTPDNFQSRRPNTSFCFLDIRSPGLGDTAMYLCATSSRVNTEAFFGQGTRLTVV.

There are a few counts of this clone. The J gene is TRBJ1-2, the V gene TRBV4-1, with 8 bases lining up with TRBD1. V dropped 5 bases and J dropped 4; count of bases not matched to a gene: 15. This CDR3 comprises 17 residues. Germline V gene data show CDR1 as MGHRA and CDR2 as YSYEKL. The CDR3 DNA is TGCGCCAGCAGCATTTTACAGGGGGGCATGGGTTCCTATGGCTACACCTTC. It specifies CASSILQGGMGSYGYTF.

This clone was seen only a few times. This chain links TRBV15 with TRBJ1-5; D gene uncertain. Germline V gene lookup returns CDR1 LNHNV and CDR2 YYDKDF (reference sequence). Between the trimmed V and J ends, which lost 10 bases and 6 bases, there was a span of 16 bases. CDR3 length: 13 residues. The CDR3 DNA reads as TGTGCCATCTCGGGGTATGGCAGTCAGCCCCAGCATTTT. Residues: CAISGYGSQPQHF.

The V call is TRBV4-1, the J call TRBJ2-7; 9 nucleotides align to TRBD2. V was clipped by 2 bases and J by 3 bases; unmatched bases: 14. The CDR3 runs 18 residues. Germline CDR1 and CDR2: MGHRA and YSYEKL. The CDR3 DNA sequence: TGCGCCAGCAGCCAAAAATCCATCGTAGCGGGAGATAACTACGAGCAGTACTTC. Translation gives CASSQKSIVAGDNYEQYF.